This T cell receptor beta chain is from a study of vaccination effects on CD4 cells after COVID-19. Study observations and caveats: Vaccine- and infection-induced clones showed marked clonal contraction late following vaccination.

Viral peptide pool expansion of antigen-specific CD4+ T cells preceded sequencing in the ViraFEST assay. Following culture for roughly 10 days, CD4+ T cells were isolated. Vaccine recipients had no previous SARS-CoV-2 infection; their nucleocapsid antibodies were negative. Each well held some 2.2 million PBMC cultured with approximately 9.6 ug/ml peptides and approximately 11 IU/ml IL-2. Regarding this clone: Its antigen is undetermined.

Profiled with immunoSEQ multiplex PCR; TCRdb holds only in-frame clones, not every one. The data show 71,000 or so clones, with approximately 70% seen just once and roughly 4% held by the top ten. Germline V gives CDR1 SGHNT, CDR2 YYREEE (reference sequence). The CDR3 spans 15 residues. V shed 3 bases and J 4 bases; nucleotides not matched to a gene: 9. This sequence joins TRBV5-4 and TRBJ1-2; 7 positions agree with TRBD1. The source was CD4+ T cells from PBMCs cultured with HCoV-OC43 spike peptides, collected before COVID-19 vaccination. The subset denotes: HCoV-OC43 spike overlapping peptide pool stimulation. The TCR was taken from a human donor who received a COVID-19 vaccine. CDR3 residues: CASSSRGTALYGYTF. The CDR3 nucleotides are TGTGCCAGCAGCTCCCGAGGGACAGCGCTCTATGGCTACACCTTC.